A selection of T cell receptor beta chains follows, all from one sample in a study of blood T cell dynamics during melanoma immunotherapy. Assay used: immunoSEQ multiplex PCR; TCRdb lists only in-frame clones, some missing. This table holds about 9,600 clones, about 88% found once. The sample was blood, taken from a patient treated with checkpoint blockade. These receptors came from a human donor with melanoma. The CDR3 runs from the conserved cysteine through the conserved F or W. The D gene is left open where the match is weak. Only some rows state a clone size, as once, few, many or a class for expanded clones.

>-|TRBV23-1|-|TRBJ2-4|14
TGCGCCAGCAGTAGGAGGGAAGCCAAAAACATTCAGTACTTC
CASSRREAKNIQYF
>-|TRBV6-5|-|TRBJ1-3|14
TGTGCCACCAAACGGGGCAACTCTGGAAACACCATATATTTT
CATKRGNSGNTIYF
>-|TRBV4-1|few|TRBJ1-1|16
TGCGCCAGCAGCCAAGATCGGGATTCGACGAGCACTGAAGCTTTCTTT
CASSQDRDSTSTEAFF
>-|TRBV6-1|-|TRBJ2-7|14
TGTGCCAGCAGTGGGACGGGACGCTCCTACGAGCAGTACTTC
CASSGTGRSYEQYF
>-|TRBV4-1|-|TRBJ1-2|15
TGCGCCAGCAGCCAAGAGGGGGAGGGGCTCTATGGCTACACCTTC
CASSQEGEGLYGYTF
>TRBD2|TRBV7-2|-|TRBJ2-7|15
TGTGCCAGCAGCTTCGGGGGGTCTAGCTCCTACGAGCAGTACTTC
CASSFGGSSSYEQYF
>-|TRBV15|-|TRBJ1-2|13
TGTGCCACCAGCGAAGGATACTCCTATGGCTACACCTTC
CATSEGYSYGYTF
>-|TRBV30|few|TRBJ1-6|11
TGTGCCTGGAGTAATGTTTCACCCCTCCACTTT
CAWSNVSPLHF
>-|TRBV7-9|-|TRBJ1-4|14
TGTGCCAGCAGCTTACTCGGAGGGAATGAAAAACTGTTTTTT
CASSLLGGNEKLFF
>-|TRBV27|-|TRBJ1-5|13
TGTGCCTCGGGGGATAGGGTGGGACAGCCCCAGCATTTT
CASGDRVGQPQHF
>-|TRBV5-1|-|TRBJ2-7|14
TGCGCCAGCAGCCCAAGGCCGGGGTACTACGAGCAGTACTTC
CASSPRPGYYEQYF
>TRBD2|TRBV29-1|-|TRBJ2-1|12
TGCAGCGTGACCGGGACTAAAAATGAGCAGTTCTTC
CSVTGTKNEQFF
>TRBD1|TRBV5-1|-|TRBJ2-3|14
TGCGCCAGCAGCATACAGGGGGGCACAGATACGCAGTATTTT
CASSIQGGTDTQYF
>-|TRBV21-1|-|TRBJ2-1|16
TGTGCCAGCAGCACCTACACTAGCGGGGGGGCGGACGAGCAGTTCTTC
CASSTYTSGGADEQFF
>TRBD1|TRBV27|-|TRBJ2-1|15
TGTGCCAGCAGTTTAACCACGGACAGGCGCAATGAGCAGTTCTTC
CASSLTTDRRNEQFF
>-|TRBV5-8|medium-sized|TRBJ1-3|14
TGTGCCAGCAGCTTTCCGGGACCGTCTCGCACCATATATTTT
CASSFPGPSRTIYF
>-|TRBV6-1|-|TRBJ1-1|13
TGTGCCAGCAGTGAGTACAGGAACACTGAAGCTTTCTTT
CASSEYRNTEAFF
>TRBD2|TRBV6-5|-|TRBJ2-1|13
TGTGCCAGCAGACTTGGACTAGCCGGTGAGCAGTTCTTC
CASRLGLAGEQFF
>-|TRBV6-1|-|TRBJ1-1|15
TGTGCCAGCAGTGACCTTAGGGCAGGAGGCACTGAAGCTTTCTTT
CASSDLRAGGTEAFF
>-|TRBV15|-|TRBJ1-3|15
TGTGCCACCAGCAGAGCAGGGACCGCTGGAAACACCATATATTTT
CATSRAGTAGNTIYF
>-|TRBV18|-|TRBJ1-1|14
TGTGCCAGCTCACAGGACCTCCTGAACACTGAAGCTTTCTTT
CASSQDLLNTEAFF
>TRBD2|TRBV2|-|TRBJ2-5|17
TGTGCCAGCAGTGCGGGACTAGCGGGAGGGAACCAAGAGACCCAGTACTTC
CASSAGLAGGNQETQYF
>-|TRBV7-8|-|TRBJ2-6|16
TGTGCCAGCAGCTTAGGGGCCCTCTCTGGGGCCAACGTCCTGACTTTC
CASSLGALSGANVLTF
>-|TRBV4-1|-|TRBJ2-1|15
TGCGCCAGCAGCCAAGAGAGAGATAGGTACAATGAGCAGTTCTTC
CASSQERDRYNEQFF
>TRBD2|TRBV2|-|TRBJ2-3|18
TGTGCCAGCAGTGTAGTCATCCTCGGGGGAGGGCCTCAGTATACGCAGTATTTT
CASSVVILGGGPQYTQYF
>-|TRBV7-9|-|TRBJ1-6|16
TGTGCCAGCAGCTTAGTCCCCGACAGGACTCATTCACCCCTCCACTTT
CASSLVPDRTHSPLHF
>TRBD1|TRBV5-1|-|TRBJ1-1|13
TGCGCCAGCAGCCCCGGGACAGCGGATGAAGCTTTCTTT
CASSPGTADEAFF
>-|TRBV12-5|-|TRBJ2-2|11
TGTGCTAGTGGTTTAACAAGGGAGCTGTTTTTT
CASGLTRELFF
>-|TRBV2|-|TRBJ2-6|14
TGTGCCAGCAGGGACGGCTTGAAGGCCAACGTCCTGACTTTC
CASRDGLKANVLTF
>-|TRBV7-9|-|TRBJ1-6|18
TGTGCCAGCAGCTTAGGAGGGGGGAGGAGCTCCTATAATTCACCCCTCCACTTT
CASSLGGGRSSYNSPLHF
>TRBD2|TRBV7-6|-|TRBJ2-5|16
TGTGCCAGCAGCTTAAACTCCCTAGCGGGTAGGGAGACCCAGTACTTC
CASSLNSLAGRETQYF
>-|TRBV5-5|-|TRBJ1-6|15
TGTGCCAGCAGTCCCCTGAGCTCCTATAATTCACCCCTCCACTTT
CASSPLSSYNSPLHF